Listed below are T cell receptor beta chains from one sample, sequenced in a study of Ad26.COV2.S vaccination and SARS-CoV-2 variants. The repertoire was sequenced with immunoSEQ multiplex PCR; TCRdb's copy has only in-frame clones and lacks some. Of some 390,000 clones in the sample, around nine tenths were seen once. Sequencing was performed on peripheral blood, taken in a trial of Ad26.COV2.S vaccine versus placebo. The receptors were gathered from a person between 18 and 60 years old who received the Ad26.COV2.S COVID-19 vaccine or a placebo. Each CDR3 is given with its conserved first and last residue. The D gene is left open where the match is weak. Size is omitted from some rows. Given values are once, few, many or a class for expanded clones.

TRBJ1-2 | few | TRBV2 | NA | TGTGCCAGCAGTGATATGTGGGGGCTCGGCTACACCTTC | CASSDMWGLGYTF
TRBJ1-5 | NA | TRBV19 | NA | TGTGCCAGTAGCCCCAGCAACAATCAGCCCCAGCATTTT | CASSPSNNQPQHF
TRBJ2-2 | NA | TRBV6-1 | NA | TGTGCCAGCAGTGAAACTGGGACACCTACGAACACCGGGGAGCTGTTTTTT | CASSETGTPTNTGELFF
TRBJ2-2 | NA | TRBV10-3 | NA | TGTGCCATCAGTAAGGGGTCGAACACCGGGGAGCTGTTTTTT | CAISKGSNTGELFF
TRBJ1-2 | NA | TRBV12-3/TRBV12-4 | NA | TGTGCCAGCAGCCCAGGGTTTAGCTACACCTTC | CASSPGFSYTF
TRBJ2-7 | NA | TRBV2 | TRBD2 | TGTGCCAGCAGTGAGGAGGGGACTATCTCCTACGAGCAGTACTTC | CASSEEGTISYEQYF
TRBJ2-2 | NA | TRBV18 | TRBD1 | TGTGCCAGCTCACTCGGACAGGCTCGGAACACCGGGGAGCTGTTTTTT | CASSLGQARNTGELFF
TRBJ1-2 | NA | TRBV12-5 | TRBD1 | TGTGCTAGTGGTTTGGCGGCAGGGGAGGGGGCTTATGGCTACACCTTC | CASGLAAGEGAYGYTF
TRBJ1-1 | NA | TRBV18 | NA | TGTGCCAGCTCACCTAATCAGAACACTGAAGCTTTCTTT | CASSPNQNTEAFF
TRBJ2-1 | once | TRBV27 | NA | TGTGCCAGCAGGGGGGGTTTTGAGCAGTTCTTC | CASRGGFEQFF
TRBJ2-1 | NA | TRBV19 | TRBD2 | TGTGCCAGTAGTATCACTAGCGGGGGGGCTCTGAATGAGCAGTTCTTC | CASSITSGGALNEQFF
TRBJ1-6 | NA | TRBV2 | TRBD1 | TGTGCCAGCAGGGGACAGGACCCTTCACCCCTCCACTTT | CASRGQDPSPLHF
TRBJ2-5 | NA | TRBV5-1 | TRBD1 | TGCGCCAGCAGCATGGACAGGGTGCAGACCCAGTACTTC | CASSMDRVQTQYF
TRBJ1-2 | NA | TRBV5-6 | TRBD1 | TGTGCCAGCAGCTTGGGACAGGGCGTATATGGCTACACCTTC | CASSLGQGVYGYTF
TRBJ2-1 | few | TRBV2 | TRBD1 | TGTGCCAGCAGCGCCCCGGGACAGCGTAATGAGCAGTTCTTC | CASSAPGQRNEQFF
TRBJ1-2 | NA | TRBV6-5 | TRBD1 | TGTGCCAGCAGTCCGACCGGGACAGGGTACGGCTACACCTTC | CASSPTGTGYGYTF
TRBJ1-4 | NA | TRBV27 | NA | TGTGCCAGCAGTTTAGGGGCTATTGAAAAACTGTTTTTT | CASSLGAIEKLFF
TRBJ2-7 | NA | TRBV5-1 | NA | TGCGCCAGCAGCTTCGAAGACAGGAGGTACGAGCAGTACTTC | CASSFEDRRYEQYF
TRBJ2-4 | NA | TRBV4-1 | NA | TGCGCCAGCAGCCAAGGGGTCCGGCAGGTCTTAGCCAAAAACATTCAGTACTTC | CASSQGVRQVLAKNIQYF
TRBJ2-1 | once | TRBV5-5 | NA | TGTGCCAGCAGCCAGGGCGGGGATGAGCAGTTCTTC | CASSQGGDEQFF
TRBJ1-1 | NA | TRBV18 | NA | TGTGCCAGCTCACCACCGGGCCCTGAAGCTTTCTTT | CASSPPGPEAFF
TRBJ2-3 | NA | TRBV3-1/TRBV3-2 | TRBD2 | TGTGCCAGCAGCCAAGAAGAGGGAACTAGCGCCCGCACAGATACGCAGTATTTT | CASSQEEGTSARTDTQYF
TRBJ1-5 | NA | TRBV19 | NA | TGTGCCAGTAGTCTTCAGGGGAGGCAGCCCCAGCATTTT | CASSLQGRQPQHF
TRBJ1-1 | NA | TRBV6-2/TRBV6-3 | NA | TGTGCCAGCAGTTACGGAGACTACACTGAAGCTTTCTTT | CASSYGDYTEAFF
TRBJ1-2 | once | TRBV6-5 | NA | TGTGCCAGCAGCCCGACCGTAAACTATGGCTACACCTTC | CASSPTVNYGYTF
TRBJ1-1 | NA | TRBV10-3 | NA | TGTGCCATCAGTGTGGCACAAACGCTCGCTGAAGCTTTCTTT | CAISVAQTLAEAFF
TRBJ2-2 | NA | TRBV29-1 | NA | TGCAGCGTTGGAGCGGGGAACACCGGGGAGCTGTTTTTT | CSVGAGNTGELFF
TRBJ2-2 | once | TRBV29-1 | TRBD2 | TGCAGCGTTCGGACTAGCGAGGCCGGGGAGCTGTTTTTT | CSVRTSEAGELFF
TRBJ2-3 | NA | TRBV9 | TRBD2 | TGTGCCAGCAGCGAAACACCGGGACTAGGCACAGATACGCAGTATTTT | CASSETPGLGTDTQYF
TRBJ2-5 | NA | TRBV5-4 | NA | TGTGCCAGCAGCCCCGGGACTCACCAAGAGACCCAGTACTTC | CASSPGTHQETQYF
TRBJ2-7 | NA | TRBV7-2 | NA | TGTGCCAGCAGCTTAGGGGTTGCCGCCTACGAGCAGTACTTC | CASSLGVAAYEQYF
TRBJ2-7 | few | TRBV2 | TRBD1 | TGTGCCAGCAGTGCGGGACAGGCCTACGAGCAGTACTTC | CASSAGQAYEQYF
TRBJ1-2 | NA | TRBV23-1 | NA | TGCGCCAGCAGTCAAGAGCCACCACCTCTTTTTGGCTACACCTTC | CASSQEPPPLFGYTF
TRBJ1-1 | once | TRBV10-3 | TRBD1 | TGTGCCATCAGTGGGACAGGGACCGCCGCTGAAGCTTTCTTT | CAISGTGTAAEAFF
TRBJ1-1 | NA | TRBV29-1 | NA | TGCAGCGTGAGGGGGTGGGAGGGCACTGAAGCTTTCTTT | CSVRGWEGTEAFF